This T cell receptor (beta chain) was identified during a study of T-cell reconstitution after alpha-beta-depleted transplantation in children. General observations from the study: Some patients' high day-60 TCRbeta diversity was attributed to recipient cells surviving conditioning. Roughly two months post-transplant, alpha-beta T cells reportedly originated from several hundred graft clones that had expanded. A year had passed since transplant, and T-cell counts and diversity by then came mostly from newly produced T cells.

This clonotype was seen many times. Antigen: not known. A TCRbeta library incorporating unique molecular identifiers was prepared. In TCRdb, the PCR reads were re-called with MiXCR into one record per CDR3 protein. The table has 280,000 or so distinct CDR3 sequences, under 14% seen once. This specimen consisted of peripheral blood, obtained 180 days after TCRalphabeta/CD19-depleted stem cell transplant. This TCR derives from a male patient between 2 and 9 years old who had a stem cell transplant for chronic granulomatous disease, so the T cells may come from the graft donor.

The CDR3 protein is CASSRTGGAVHEQYF. In DNA form, the CDR3 reads TGTGCCAGCAGCCGAACAGGGGGCGCGGTCCACGAGCAGTACTTC. This chain links TRBV11-2 with TRBJ2-7; 9 bases align to TRBD1. Germline V lookup: CDR1 SGHAT, CDR2 FQNNGV. Unmatched junction bases numbered 10, after V lost 5 bases and J lost 5 bases. CDR3 length: 15 amino acids.